This TCR beta chain was sequenced in a study of B cell selection in AIRE deficiency. Whole-study results and caveats: Healthy donors alone shared about a third of thousands of Treg sequences; patients alone less than 9.5%. Patient Tconv and Treg cells showed healthy-like TCRBV usage, CDR3 length, diversity. Healthy Tconv contained about 35% of shared healthy Treg sequences; only TCRbeta sequenced.

Germline lookup yields CDR1 MNHEY and CDR2 SMNVEV (reference sequence). With 4 bases clipped from V and 4 bases from J, the junction kept 8 bases outside the gene matches. The CDR3 has 17 residues. Here immunoSEQ multiplex PCR was the method, and the copy in TCRdb shows in-frame clones only, minus some. The sample consists of 20,000 to 30,000 clones, around 92% of them appearing once. Details on this clone: No antigen is known for it.

Regulatory T cells were sorted as CD4+CD25hiCD127low/negative. The gene calls are TRBV27 and TRBJ2-1; 12 nucleotides agree with TRBD2. The sequencing sample was made of CD4+CD25+ Tregs sorted from PBMCs. The source of this sequence is a human donor in good health. CDR3 region: CASSSHSSGGAYNEQFF. For the CDR3, the DNA is TGTGCCAGCAGTTCCCACTCTAGCGGGGGGGCATACAATGAGCAGTTCTTC.